This T cell receptor (beta chain) was identified during a study of shared clonotypes between healthy human individuals. This CDR3 has 15 amino acids. CDR1 is SGHVS and CDR2 is FNYEAQ in the germline V gene. J was trimmed by 2 bases and V by 1 base; bases with no gene match: 2. The assay was immunoSEQ multiplex PCR, and TCRdb's table has in-frame clones only and misses some. Of roughly 2 million clones listed, less than 95% are singletons. CD45RO-negative, CCR7-selected cells formed the naive CD8 fraction, which excluded terminally differentiated effector memory CD45RA+ cells. Remarks on this clone: The sample holds other DNA sequences that translate to the same CDR3.

This rearrangement joins TRBV7-6 to TRBJ1-3; 7 bases match TRBD1. Input material: naive CD8+ T cells sorted from blood. This sequence was found in a young man in good health. The CDR3 sequence: CASSLDRGTGNTIYF. Written as DNA, the CDR3 is TGTGCCAGCAGCTTAGACAGGGGCACTGGAAACACCATATATTTT.